This T cell receptor beta chain was recovered during a study of glioma-infiltrating T cells. Study-wide results and limits: Non-neoplastic patients had below-expected tissue-blood divergence, while all gliomas exceeded expectation. Tissue and blood shared very few CDR3 sequences.

TCR alpha and beta CDR3 regions were amplified from RNA using iRepertoire nested multiplex PCR. One-step reverse transcription and amplification started from approximately 100-400 ng of tissue mRNA or PBMC total RNA. TCRdb called the multiplex PCR reads again in MiXCR, with one record for every CDR3 protein. The table has around 190,000 distinct CDR3 sequences, around 32% seen once. This CDR3 has 16 amino acids. The germline gives CDR1 LNHDA, CDR2 SQIVND (reference sequence). The V end lost 4 bases, the J end lost 5 bases, and 15 bases lay between the germline ends. In its sample, this clonotype was seen a few times. Antigen: not known.

The sequenced sample consisted of glioma tissue, nonneoplastic brain tissue, or PBMCs (not recorded which). The sequence came from a human donor with low-grade glioma or glioblastoma, undergoing nonglioma brain surgery, or in good health (not recorded which). The chain recombines TRBV19 with TRBJ1-6; D might be TRBD1 (5 bases). DNA for the CDR3: TGTGCCAGTAGTACTGGCACGGGACGGGATAATTCACCCCTCCACTTT. Residues: CASSTGTGRDNSPLHF.